The 28 T cell receptor beta chains below all came from one sample that was sequenced in a study of blood T cell repertoires in COVID-19. Here immunoSEQ multiplex PCR was the method, and the copy in TCRdb shows in-frame clones only, minus some. The sample has some 95,000 clones, around 93% seen once. The specimen sequenced was peripheral blood. These receptors were collected from a human donor with active COVID-19. The donor label of this sample is uncertain.

This chain uses TRBV5-6 with TRBJ1-1; no firm D call. This CDR3 is built from 12 residues. V lost 0 bases, J lost 6 bases, and 6 bases lay in between. From germline, CDR1 is SGHDT and CDR2 YYEEEE. The CDR3 nucleotides are TGTGCCAGCAGCTTGGGGGCAGCTGAAGCTTTCTTT. Amino acids: CASSLGAAEAFF. Based on the CDR3 plus reference TRBV5-6 and TRBJ1-1, the full variable domain is DAGVTQSPTHLIKTRGQQVTLRCSPKSGHDTVSWYQQALGQGPQFIFQYYEEEERQRGNFPDRFSGHQFPNYSSELNVNALLLGDSALYLCASSLGAAEAFFGQGTRLTVV.

A word on this clone: Additional DNA sequences in this sample encode the identical CDR3. This chain connects TRBV5-1 to TRBJ2-5; 8 nucleotides match TRBD1. Germline V gives CDR1 SGHRS, CDR2 YFSETQ. The trim removed 4 bases at V and 4 bases at J, leaving 6 bases unmatched. The CDR3 spans 14 residues. The CDR3 sequence is CASSPGTGGETQYF. In DNA form, the CDR3 reads TGCGCCAGCAGCCCCGGGACAGGCGGAGAGACCCAGTACTTC.

This chain uses TRBV19 with TRBJ2-3; D is ambiguous. Deletions cut 3 bases from V and 6 bases from J, with 10 bases between. This CDR3 region has 13 residues. CDR1 is LNHDA and CDR2 is SQIVND in the germline V gene (reference sequence). For the CDR3, the DNA is TGTGCCAGTAGTATTCAGACGGAGGATACGCAGTATTTT. This gives the protein CASSIQTEDTQYF.

The chain has TRBV6-1 and TRBJ2-5; 9 bases are a match to TRBD2. CDR1 is MNHNS, CDR2 SASEGT, per germline. Trimming took 1 base from V and 3 from J; bases not matched to a gene: 15. This CDR3 has 19 residues. The CDR3 sequence is CASSEGGGALARPKETQYF. The CDR3 bases are TGTGCCAGCAGTGAAGGCGGGGGGGCCTTAGCGAGACCCAAAGAGACCCAGTACTTC.

V is TRBV9 and J is TRBJ2-2, with 7 bases fitting TRBD1. Germline-derived CDR1 and CDR2 are SGDLS and YYNGEE. V dropped 0 bases and J dropped 4; count of bases not matched to a gene: 6. The CDR3 is 16 residues long. CDR3 sequence: CASSVGQGEVTGELFF. CDR3 in DNA: TGTGCCAGCAGCGTAGGACAGGGAGAGGTCACCGGGGAGCTGTTTTTT.

The genes are TRBV6-5 and TRBJ2-1; D perhaps matches TRBD2 (5 bases). Germline values: CDR1 MNHEY, CDR2 SVGAGI. There are 16 residues in the CDR3. V was cut by 0 bases and J by 3 bases, with 12 bases left in between. The CDR3 region is CASSYSLDLSYNEQFF. CDR3 nucleotides: TGTGCCAGCAGTTACTCCTTGGACTTGAGCTACAATGAGCAGTTCTTC.

The V and J genes are TRBV7-2 and TRBJ2-1, with 8 bases lining up with TRBD2. CDR1 and CDR2 from the germline V gene are SGHTA and FQGNSA. This CDR3 is 14 amino acids long. Trimming removed 1 base from V and 9 bases from J; junction bases left unmatched: 5. This CDR3 is CASSLGGLAGEQFF. For the CDR3, the DNA is TGTGCCAGCAGCTTAGGAGGGCTAGCGGGTGAGCAGTTCTTC. The entire variable domain, with the rest obtained from reference TRBV7-2 and TRBJ2-1, is as follows: GAGVSQSPSNKVTEKGKDVELRCDPISGHTALYWYRQSLGQGLEFLIYFQGNSAPDKSGLPSDRFSAERTGGSVSTLTIQRTQQEDSAVYLCASSLGGLAGEQFFGPGTRLTVL.

The chain is built from TRBV5-8 and TRBJ2-1, with 15 bases aligning to TRBD2. The CDR3 extends over 19 amino acids. Germline V CDR1 and CDR2: SGHTS, YDEGEE. After removal of 4 bases from V and 4 bases from J, the junction contained 12 bases not matched to a gene. CDR3 sequence reads: CASSHTGTSGGTGYNEQFF. In DNA form, the CDR3 reads TGTGCCAGCAGCCATACCGGGACTAGCGGGGGGACGGGGTACAATGAGCAGTTCTTC.

The V gene is TRBV12-5, the J gene TRBJ2-3; tentatively, D is TRBD1 (6 bases). With 7 bases removed from V and 8 bases from J, the gap between germline ends came to 25 bases. The CDR3 extends over 16 amino acids. CDR1 and CDR2 from the germline V gene are LGHNT and FRNRAP. The CDR3 sequence: CASAPWTVSISGTQYF. The CDR3 region has the DNA TGTGCTAGTGCCCCTTGGACAGTCAGTATCTCGGGTACGCAGTATTTT.

V and J are TRBV18 and TRBJ2-1, with 8 positions matching TRBD2. Trimming at V came to 4 bases and at J to 9 bases, leaving 11 bases not matched to a gene. This CDR3 spans 15 amino acids. Germline CDR1 reads KGHSH; CDR2 reads LQKENI. In DNA form, the CDR3 reads TGTGCCAGCTCACAGATGGCCGTAGCGGGGTCTGAGCAGTTCTTC. Its translation: CASSQMAVAGSEQFF.

This rearrangement joins TRBV6-5 to TRBJ2-2; 12 nucleotides agree with TRBD2. There are 14 residues in the CDR3. Per the germline V gene, CDR1 is MNHEY and CDR2 is SVGAGI. The V gene end was trimmed by 6 bases and the J gene end by 8 bases; junction bases not matched to a gene: 4. DNA of the CDR3: TGTGCCAGCAGCCCACTAGCGGGGGGTGGGGAGCTGTTTTTT. This codes for CASSPLAGGGELFF.

This chain connects TRBV5-6 to TRBJ1-5; 7 nucleotides align to TRBD1. J was trimmed by 8 bases and V by 3 bases; bases with no gene match: 11. The CDR3 sequence is 15 residues long. The germline V gene encodes CDR1 SGHDT and CDR2 YYEEEE. The CDR3 sequence is CASSSRDRTGEPQHF. As DNA, the CDR3 is TGTGCCAGCAGCTCCAGGGACAGAACCGGGGAGCCCCAGCATTTT.

The gene calls are TRBV14 and TRBJ2-2, with a weak D call TRBD1 (5 bases). Trimming took 0 bases from V and 6 from J, leaving 20 bases between them. The CDR3 extends over 18 amino acids. Germline-derived CDR1 and CDR2 are SGHDN and FVKESK. The CDR3 DNA is TGTGCCAGCAGCCAAGAGTACCGAAGACCCCTACAGGCCGGGGAGCTGTTTTTT. Translated, it gives CASSQEYRRPLQAGELFF.

This chain connects TRBV12-5 to TRBJ1-4, with no clear D. The CDR3 is 14 amino acids. From germline, CDR1 is LGHNT and CDR2 FRNRAP. V was shortened by 1 base and J by 4 bases, with 7 bases between the two germline ends. CDR3 protein: CASGLDSHNEKLFF. The CDR3 nucleotides are TGTGCTAGTGGTTTGGACAGCCATAATGAAAAACTGTTTTTT.

This sequence joins TRBV7-9 and TRBJ2-1, with 11 bases identical to TRBD1. Germline values: CDR1 SEHNR, CDR2 FQNEAQ (reference sequence). The CDR3 spans 14 residues. The V segment lost 4 bases and the J segment 8 bases; nucleotides outside the gene matches: 4. In DNA, the CDR3 is TGTGCCAGCAGCTCCGGGACAGGGGGAGATGAGCAGTTCTTC. Residues: CASSSGTGGDEQFF.

CDR3 protein: CASSLGGGRDTQYF. For the CDR3, the DNA is TGTGCCAGCAGTCTAGGCGGGGGGAGGGATACGCAGTATTTT. The chain has TRBV2 and TRBJ2-3, with 8 bases lining up with TRBD2. The CDR3 is 14 residues long. In germline, CDR1 is SNHLY, CDR2 FYNNEI. Trimming cost V 5 bases and J 6 bases; bases outside gene matches: 7.

The genes are TRBV2 and TRBJ1-1; the D is unclear. CDR1 is SNHLY and CDR2 is FYNNEI in the germline V gene. Trimming removed 3 bases from V and 2 bases from J, with 10 bases in between. The CDR3 covers 14 residues. CDR3 loop: CASSDSGPNTEAFF. The CDR3 DNA reads TGTGCCAGCAGTGATTCGGGTCCCAACACTGAAGCTTTCTTT.

The chain links TRBV5-6 to TRBJ2-5, with 8 positions matching TRBD1. Germline V gene sequence: CDR1 SGHDT, CDR2 YYEEEE. V was pared by 1 base and J by 1 base, with 6 bases of the junction left unmatched. The CDR3 is made up of 16 amino acids. CDR3 DNA sequence: TGTGCCAGCAGCTTGCGGACAGGGATGTTCCAAGAGACCCAGTACTTC. Translation: CASSLRTGMFQETQYF. Together with reference TRBV5-6 and TRBJ2-5, the CDR3 gives the full variable domain: DAGVTQSPTHLIKTRGQQVTLRCSPKSGHDTVSWYQQALGQGPQFIFQYYEEEERQRGNFPDRFSGHQFPNYSSELNVNALLLGDSALYLCASSLRTGMFQETQYFGPGTRLLVL.

CDR3 amino acids: CAIKSLAGGGETQYF. The DNA of the CDR3 is TGTGCCATCAAGAGCCTAGCGGGGGGAGGAGAGACCCAGTACTTC. The chain is built from TRBV10-3 and TRBJ2-5, with 11 bases identical to TRBD2. Trimming took 7 bases from V and 4 from J; bases not matched to a gene: 8. In germline, CDR1 is ENHRY, CDR2 SYGVKD. The CDR3 contains 15 residues.

V usage is TRBV6-5 and J usage is TRBJ1-2; D remains ambiguous. Germline-derived CDR1 and CDR2 are MNHEY and SVGAGI. The CDR3 covers 12 residues. V lost 8 bases, J lost 6 bases, and 13 bases lay in between. In nucleotides, the CDR3 is TGTGCCAGCCGGGGTGGGGAGGATGGCTACACCTTC. Translation: CASRGGEDGYTF.

This clone is a singleton in its sample. The chain employs TRBV6-5 and TRBJ1-1; a possible D gene is TRBD1 (6 bases). The V gene lost 6 bases and the J gene lost 6 bases, with 17 bases spanning the gap. Germline CDR1 MNHEY, CDR2 SVGAGI. The CDR3 runs to 14 residues. The CDR3 region is CASRATGSTAEAFF. The CDR3 DNA reads TGTGCCAGCAGGGCGACAGGATCCACAGCTGAAGCTTTCTTT.

This sequence joins TRBV2 and TRBJ1-2; TRBD1 aligns across 9 bases. The CDR3 has 14 amino acids. Germline-derived CDR1 and CDR2 are SNHLY and FYNNEI. V was clipped by 6 bases and J by 5 bases; unmatched bases: 7. CDR3 sequence: CASRVRTGDYGYTF. DNA for the CDR3: TGTGCCAGCAGGGTACGGACAGGGGATTATGGCTACACCTTC.

This clone was seen only once. The V call is TRBV5-6, the J call TRBJ2-5; no firm D call. CDR1 is SGHDT, CDR2 YYEEEE, per germline. Trimming took 2 bases from V and 4 from J, leaving 6 bases between them. CDR3 size: 12 residues. The DNA of the CDR3 is TGTGCCAGCAGCTTTGGCAGAGAGACCCAGTACTTC. Translating it yields CASSFGRETQYF.

The chain combines TRBV28 with TRBJ1-1, with TRBD1 matching 10 bases. V lost 2 bases to trimming and J lost 3 bases; unmatched junction nucleotides: 9. CDR1 and CDR2 (germline): MDHEN, SYDVKM. CDR3 length equals 17 residues. The CDR3 spells CASSLPDRGVIYTEAFF. Written as DNA, the CDR3 is TGTGCCAGCAGTTTACCGGACAGGGGGGTTATCTACACTGAAGCTTTCTTT.

The V gene is TRBV27, the J gene TRBJ2-3; possible D gene TRBD2, 6 bases. Per germline, CDR1 MNHEY and CDR2 SMNVEV (reference sequence). The CDR3 is made up of 15 amino acids. Trimming took off 6 bases at V and 8 bases at J, with 21 bases between the two ends. The CDR3, as DNA: TGTGCCAGCAGCCTGACTAGTGTTGGATCCGGTACGCAGTATTTT. Translation: CASSLTSVGSGTQYF.

The chain carries TRBV19 and TRBJ2-2; possibly TRBD1 for D (6 bases). Trimming shortened V by 1 base and J by 1 base, and 10 bases separated the two germline ends. Per the germline V gene, CDR1 is LNHDA and CDR2 is SQIVND (reference sequence). This CDR3 is 16 amino acids long. Written as DNA, the CDR3 is TGTGCCAGTAGTATAGTAACAGGGTTGAACACCGGGGAGCTGTTTTTT. Translating gives CASSIVTGLNTGELFF.

The chain couples TRBV11-2 to TRBJ1-6; 7 nucleotides align to TRBD1. This CDR3 spans 15 amino acids. The V segment lost 1 base and the J segment 10 bases; nucleotides outside the gene matches: 7. The V gene's germline CDR1 is SGHAT and CDR2 FQNNGV. The CDR3 DNA reads TGTGCCAGCAGCTTAGTGGGGGACAGTCACTCACCCCTCCACTTT. It translates to CASSLVGDSHSPLHF.

The rearrangement joins TRBV5-4 to TRBJ2-1; D not certain. Germline loops: CDR1 SGHNT, CDR2 YYREEE (reference sequence). Trimming took 0 bases from V and 0 from J, leaving 13 bases between them. There are 17 residues in the CDR3. Written as DNA, the CDR3 is TGTGCCAGCAGCTTGGGGTTCTCTGCCGGCTCCTACAATGAGCAGTTCTTC. Its translation: CASSLGFSAGSYNEQFF.